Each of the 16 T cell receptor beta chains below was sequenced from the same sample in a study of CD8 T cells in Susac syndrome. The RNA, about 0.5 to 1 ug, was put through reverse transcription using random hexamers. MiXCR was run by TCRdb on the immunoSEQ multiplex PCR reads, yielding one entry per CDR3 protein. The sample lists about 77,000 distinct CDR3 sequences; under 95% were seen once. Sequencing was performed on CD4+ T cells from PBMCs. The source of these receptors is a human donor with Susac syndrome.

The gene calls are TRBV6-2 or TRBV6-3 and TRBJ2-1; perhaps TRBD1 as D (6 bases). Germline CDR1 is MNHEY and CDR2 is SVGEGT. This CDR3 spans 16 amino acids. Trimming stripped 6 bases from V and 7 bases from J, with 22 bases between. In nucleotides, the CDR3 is TGTGCCAGCAGGGACTCAACGGGACACCTTAGAAATGAGCAGTTCTTC. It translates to CASRDSTGHLRNEQFF.

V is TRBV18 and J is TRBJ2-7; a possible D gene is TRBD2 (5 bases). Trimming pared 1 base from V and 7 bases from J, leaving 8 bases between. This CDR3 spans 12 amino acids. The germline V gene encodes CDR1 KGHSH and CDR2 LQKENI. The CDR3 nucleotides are TGTGCCAGCTCACCACAGGGCGGGGAGCAGTACTTC. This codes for CASSPQGGEQYF.

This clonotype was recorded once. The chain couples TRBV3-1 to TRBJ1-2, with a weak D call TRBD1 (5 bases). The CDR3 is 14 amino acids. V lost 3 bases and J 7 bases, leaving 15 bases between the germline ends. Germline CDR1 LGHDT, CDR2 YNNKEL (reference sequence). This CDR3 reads CASSQYGSQGGYTF. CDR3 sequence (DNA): TGTGCCAGCAGCCAGTATGGATCCCAGGGTGGCTACACCTTC. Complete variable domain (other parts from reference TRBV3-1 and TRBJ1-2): DTAVSQTPKYLVTQMGNDKSIKCEQNLGHDTMYWYKQDSKKFLKIMFSYNNKELIINETVPNRFSPKSPDKAHLNLHINSLELGDSAVYFCASSQYGSQGGYTFGSGTRLTVV.

CDR3 nucleotide sequence: TGCGCCAGCAGCAAGGGACAGGGGGCTCAAACCAGAACAATCACCAGCCAAGAGACCCAGTACTTC. The encoded protein is CASSKGQGAQTRTITSQETQYF. The genes are TRBV5-1 and TRBJ2-5, with 12 nucleotides matching TRBD1. The germline V gene encodes CDR1 SGHRS and CDR2 YFSETQ. The length of the CDR3 is 22 residues. Trimming cost V 4 bases and J 1 base; bases outside gene matches: 23.

The CDR3 DNA is TGTGCCAGCAGACCTCCCCGGGGTGGGGGTACAGATACGCAGTATTTT. Its protein is CASRPPRGGGTDTQYF. V is TRBV7-6 and J is TRBJ2-3, with D possibly called TRBD1 or TRBD2 (5 bases each). V lost 6 bases and J lost 3, with 19 bases in between. Germline assignment: CDR1 SGHVS and CDR2 FNYEAQ. The CDR3 has 16 residues.

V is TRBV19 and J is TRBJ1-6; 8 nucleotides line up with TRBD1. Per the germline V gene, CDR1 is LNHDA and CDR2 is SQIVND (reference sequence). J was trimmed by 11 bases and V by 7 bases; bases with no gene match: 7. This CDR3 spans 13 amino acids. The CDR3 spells CASNRTGWPPLHF. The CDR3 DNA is TGTGCCAGTAATAGGACAGGGTGGCCACCCCTCCACTTT.

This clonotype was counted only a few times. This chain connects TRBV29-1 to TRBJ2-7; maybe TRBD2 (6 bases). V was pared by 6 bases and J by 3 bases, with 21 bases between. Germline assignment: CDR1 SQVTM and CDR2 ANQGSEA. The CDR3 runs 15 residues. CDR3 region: CSVWTLRTGDYEQYF. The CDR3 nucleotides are TGCAGCGTCTGGACCCTAAGGACGGGGGACTACGAGCAGTACTTC.

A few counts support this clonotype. This CDR3 reads CASSPPYQPQHF. CDR3 nucleotide sequence: TGTGCCAGCAGCCCCCCTTATCAGCCCCAGCATTTT. The chain links TRBV7-2 to TRBJ1-5; D remains ambiguous. Germline V gene sequence: CDR1 SGHTA, CDR2 FQGNSA. This CDR3 has 12 residues. Trimming shortened V by 5 bases and J by 5 bases, and 7 bases separated the two germline ends.

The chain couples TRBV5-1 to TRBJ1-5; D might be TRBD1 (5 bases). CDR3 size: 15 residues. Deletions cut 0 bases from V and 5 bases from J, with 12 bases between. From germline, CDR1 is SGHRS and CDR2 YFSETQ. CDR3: CASSLGGTTDQPQHF. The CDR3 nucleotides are TGCGCCAGCAGCTTGGGGGGGACTACAGATCAGCCCCAGCATTTT.

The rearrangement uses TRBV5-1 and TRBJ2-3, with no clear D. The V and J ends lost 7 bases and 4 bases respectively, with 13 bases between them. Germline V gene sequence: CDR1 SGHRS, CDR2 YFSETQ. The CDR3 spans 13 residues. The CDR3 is CASYPDGSDTQYF. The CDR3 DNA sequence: TGCGCCAGCTACCCGGATGGGTCAGATACGCAGTATTTT.

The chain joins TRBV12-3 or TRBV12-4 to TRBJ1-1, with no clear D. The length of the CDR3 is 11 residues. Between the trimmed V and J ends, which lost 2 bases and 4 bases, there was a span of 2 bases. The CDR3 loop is CASSLSTEAFF. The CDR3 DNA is TGTGCCAGCAGTTTAAGCACTGAAGCTTTCTTT.

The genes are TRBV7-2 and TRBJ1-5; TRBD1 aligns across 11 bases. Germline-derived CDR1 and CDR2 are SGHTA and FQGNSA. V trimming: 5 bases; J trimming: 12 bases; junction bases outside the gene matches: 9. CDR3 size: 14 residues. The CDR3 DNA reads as TGTGCCAGCAGCCGGGGACAGGGGGAAGTTCGCCAGCATTTT. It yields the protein CASSRGQGEVRQHF. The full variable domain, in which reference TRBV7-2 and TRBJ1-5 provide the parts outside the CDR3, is GAGVSQSPSNKVTEKGKDVELRCDPISGHTALYWYRQSLGQGLEFLIYFQGNSAPDKSGLPSDRFSAERTGGSVSTLTIQRTQQEDSAVYLCASSRGQGEVRQHFGDGTRLSIL.

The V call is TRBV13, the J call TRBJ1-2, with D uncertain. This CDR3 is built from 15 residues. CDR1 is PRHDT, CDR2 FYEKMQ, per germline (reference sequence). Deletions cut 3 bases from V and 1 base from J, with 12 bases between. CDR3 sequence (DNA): TGTGCCAGCAGCTTTGAGAGGCGGCTTAACTATGGCTACACCTTC. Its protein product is CASSFERRLNYGYTF.

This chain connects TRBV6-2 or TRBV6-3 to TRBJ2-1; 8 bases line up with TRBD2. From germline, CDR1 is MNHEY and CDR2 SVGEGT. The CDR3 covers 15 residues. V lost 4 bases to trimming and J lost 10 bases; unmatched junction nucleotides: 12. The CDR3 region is CASSFDPGGRGEQFF. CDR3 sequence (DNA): TGTGCCAGCAGTTTTGACCCGGGAGGGCGGGGAGAGCAGTTCTTC.

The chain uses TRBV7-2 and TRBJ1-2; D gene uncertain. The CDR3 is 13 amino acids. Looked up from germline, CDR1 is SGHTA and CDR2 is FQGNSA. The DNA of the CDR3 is TGTGTCCTAGGTGGAGTGGGAAACTATGGCTACACCTTC. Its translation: CVLGGVGNYGYTF. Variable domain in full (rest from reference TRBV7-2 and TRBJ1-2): GAGVSQSPSNKVTEKGKDVELRCDPISGHTALYWYRQSLGQGLEFLIYFQGNSAPDKSGLPSDRFSAERTGGSVSTLTIQRTQQEDSAVYLCVLGGVGNYGYTFGSGTRLTVV.

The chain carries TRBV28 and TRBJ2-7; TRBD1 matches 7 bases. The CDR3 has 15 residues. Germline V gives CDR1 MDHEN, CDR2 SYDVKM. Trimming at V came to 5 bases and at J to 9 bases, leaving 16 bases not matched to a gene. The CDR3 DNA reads TGTGCCAGCAGTACACGGGACAGAGCCCTTGCTTGGCAGTACTTC. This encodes CASSTRDRALAWQYF.